The 8 T cell receptor beta chains in this list originate from one sample, sequenced in a study of shared clonotypes between healthy human individuals. Data came from immunoSEQ multiplex PCR; TCRdb stores just in-frame clones and leaves some out. Found here are over 2 million clones, just under 95% of them singletons; the top ten hold approximately 0.41%. The sequencing input was naive CD4+ T cells from PBMCs. Documented subset: CD45RA+ positively selected. Every receptor here comes from a man aged 18 to 35 in good health. Some clones in this sample may be carry-over from other donors' samples.

The chain couples TRBV28 to TRBJ2-1; D is ambiguous. Between the trimmed V and J ends, which lost 7 bases and 6 bases, there was a span of 10 bases. The CDR3 consists of 12 residues. The germline gives CDR1 MDHEN, CDR2 SYDVKM. The CDR3 loop is CASNQGSNEQFF. CDR3 DNA: TGTGCCAGCAACCAAGGTTCCAATGAGCAGTTCTTC. Drawing the rest from reference TRBV28 and TRBJ2-1, the complete variable domain is DVKVTQSSRYLVKRTGEKVFLECVQDMDHENMFWYRQDPGLGLRLIYFSYDVKMKEKGDIPEGYSVSREKKERFSLILESASTNQTSMYLCASNQGSNEQFFGPGTRLTVL.

The V call is TRBV7-6, the J call TRBJ2-2; D gene ambiguous. Deletions cut 5 bases from V and 2 bases from J, with 15 bases between. Germline CDR1 is SGHVS and CDR2 is FNYEAQ. The CDR3 spans 16 residues. CDR3 loop: CASSPRVQANTGELFF. DNA for the CDR3: TGTGCCAGCAGCCCACGAGTCCAAGCCAACACCGGGGAGCTGTTTTTT.

This clone was counted only a few times. This chain uses TRBV7-9 with TRBJ1-1; D ambiguous. Germline-derived CDR1 and CDR2 are SEHNR and FQNEAQ (reference sequence). V lost 6 bases to trimming and J lost 3 bases, with 14 bases between them. This CDR3 region has 14 residues. CDR3 protein: CASSSSYGDTEAFF. CDR3 DNA sequence: TGTGCCAGCAGTTCATCTTACGGTGACACTGAAGCTTTCTTT.

The genes are TRBV4-3 and TRBJ2-3, with 7 bases lining up with TRBD1. Germline CDR1 and CDR2: LGHNA and YSLEER. The CDR3 is made up of 19 amino acids. After removal of 4 bases from V and 0 bases from J, the junction contained 16 bases not matched to a gene. This CDR3 reads CASSPTLPPGQFSTDTQYF. CDR3 sequence (DNA): TGCGCCAGCAGCCCAACGCTACCCCCGGGACAGTTTAGCACAGATACGCAGTATTTT.

J is TRBJ1-5 and V is TRBV19, with a weak D call TRBD1 (5 bases). Germline-derived CDR1 and CDR2 are LNHDA and SQIVND (reference sequence). CDR3 length: 14 amino acids. V lost 5 bases and J 5 bases, leaving 13 bases between the germline ends. For the CDR3, the DNA is TGTGCCAGTAGTGGGCGCTGGGGGGATCAGCCCCAGCATTTT. Its protein is CASSGRWGDQPQHF.

CDR3 DNA: TGTGCCAGCAGCTTGATGGGCACAAGGGGGCAAGGAAACACCATATATTTT. It specifies CASSLMGTRGQGNTIYF. The V and J genes are TRBV5-4 and TRBJ1-3; 7 bases align to TRBD1. After removal of 1 base from V and 4 bases from J, the junction contained 11 bases not matched to a gene. This CDR3 is built from 17 residues. Germline assignment: CDR1 SGHNT and CDR2 YYREEE (reference sequence). The entire variable domain, with the rest obtained from reference TRBV5-4 and TRBJ1-3, is as follows: ETGVTQSPTHLIKTRGQQVTLRCSSQSGHNTVSWYQQALGQGPQFIFQYYREEENGRGNFPPRFSGLQFPNYSSELNVNALELDDSALYLCASSLMGTRGQGNTIYFGEGSWLTVV.

This clone showed up just a few times. The identical CDR3 is also encoded by other nucleotide sequences in the sample. The chain combines TRBV5-1 with TRBJ2-3; D gene ambiguous. CDR1 is SGHRS, CDR2 YFSETQ, per germline. The CDR3 covers 13 residues. The V end lost 0 bases, the J end lost 4 bases, and 6 bases lay between the germline ends. The CDR3 reads CASSLVGSDTQYF. The CDR3 coding sequence is TGCGCCAGCAGCTTGGTTGGATCAGATACGCAGTATTTT.

V and J are TRBV19 and TRBJ2-2, with D unclear. Germline-derived CDR1 and CDR2 are LNHDA and SQIVND (reference sequence). Trimming removed 6 bases at V and 0 bases at J, with 11 bases between. The CDR3 is 15 residues long. The CDR3 nucleotides are TGTGCCAGTAGGGTTAGTGGTACGAACACCGGGGAGCTGTTTTTT. Translating it yields CASRVSGTNTGELFF.